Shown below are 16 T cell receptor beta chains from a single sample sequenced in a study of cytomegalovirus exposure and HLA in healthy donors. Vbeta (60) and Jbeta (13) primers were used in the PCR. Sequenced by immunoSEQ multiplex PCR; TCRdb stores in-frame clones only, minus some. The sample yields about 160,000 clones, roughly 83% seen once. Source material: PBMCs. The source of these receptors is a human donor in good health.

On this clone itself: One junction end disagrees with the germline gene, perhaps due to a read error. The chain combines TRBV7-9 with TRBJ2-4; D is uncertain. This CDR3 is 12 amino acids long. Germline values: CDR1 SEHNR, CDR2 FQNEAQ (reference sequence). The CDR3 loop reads CSSSLWPNIQYF. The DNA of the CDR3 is TGTTCCAGCAGCTTATGGCCCAACATTCAGTACTTC.

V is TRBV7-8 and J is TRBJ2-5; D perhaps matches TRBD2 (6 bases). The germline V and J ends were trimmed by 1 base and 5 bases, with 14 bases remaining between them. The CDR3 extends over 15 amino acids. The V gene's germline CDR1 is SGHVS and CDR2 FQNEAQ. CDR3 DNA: TGTGCCAGCAGCTTAGATTGGGCCGGGGGTGAGACCCAGTACTTC. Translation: CASSLDWAGGETQYF.

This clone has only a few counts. In DNA, the CDR3 is TGTGCCAGTAGCTGGGAACCATCTATTACCGGGATAGTGGCGCGTCGGCCCCAGCATTTT. Translated, it gives CASSWEPSITGIVARRPQHF. The rearrangement uses TRBV19 and TRBJ1-5, with D unresolved. Trimming took off 6 bases at V and 9 bases at J, with 36 bases between the two ends. CDR1 is LNHDA, CDR2 SQIVND, per germline (reference sequence). This CDR3 has 20 residues.

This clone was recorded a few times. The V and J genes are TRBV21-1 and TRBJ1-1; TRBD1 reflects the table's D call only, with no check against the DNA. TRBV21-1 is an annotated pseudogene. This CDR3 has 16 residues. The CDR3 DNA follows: TGTGCCAGCAGCGATGACAGGGCGCCGGATGGAACTGAAGCTTTCTTT. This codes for CASSDDRAPDGTEAFF.

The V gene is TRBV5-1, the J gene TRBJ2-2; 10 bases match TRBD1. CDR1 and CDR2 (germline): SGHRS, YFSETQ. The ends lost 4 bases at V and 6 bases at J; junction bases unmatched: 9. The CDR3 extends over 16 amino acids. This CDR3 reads CASSERQGALAGELFF. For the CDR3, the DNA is TGCGCCAGCAGCGAAAGACAGGGGGCTCTCGCCGGGGAGCTGTTTTTT.

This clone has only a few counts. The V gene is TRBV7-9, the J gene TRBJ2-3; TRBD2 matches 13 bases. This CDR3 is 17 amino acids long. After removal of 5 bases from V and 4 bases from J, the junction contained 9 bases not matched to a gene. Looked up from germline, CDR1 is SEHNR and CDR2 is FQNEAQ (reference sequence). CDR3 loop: CASSAWTSGSSSDTQYF. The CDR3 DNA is TGTGCCAGCAGCGCTTGGACTAGCGGGAGTTCATCAGATACGCAGTATTTT.

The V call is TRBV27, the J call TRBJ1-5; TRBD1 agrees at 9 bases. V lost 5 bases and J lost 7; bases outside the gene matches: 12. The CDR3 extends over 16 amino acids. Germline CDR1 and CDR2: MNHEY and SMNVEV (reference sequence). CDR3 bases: TGTGCCAGCAGTACATCTGGGGACAGGGATGGCCAGCCCCAGCATTTT. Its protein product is CASSTSGDRDGQPQHF.

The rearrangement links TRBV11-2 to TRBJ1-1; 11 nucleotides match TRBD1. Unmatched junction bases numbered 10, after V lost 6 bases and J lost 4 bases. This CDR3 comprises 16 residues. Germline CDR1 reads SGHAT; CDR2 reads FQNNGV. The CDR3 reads CASRPVSGTGGTEAFF. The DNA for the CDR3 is TGTGCCAGCAGACCCGTCTCCGGGACAGGGGGCACTGAAGCTTTCTTT.

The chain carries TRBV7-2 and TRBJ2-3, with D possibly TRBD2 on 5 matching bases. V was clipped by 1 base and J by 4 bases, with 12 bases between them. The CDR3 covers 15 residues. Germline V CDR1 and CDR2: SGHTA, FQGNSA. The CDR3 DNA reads TGTGCCAGCAGCTTAGGGACCCTGGAGGCAGATACGCAGTATTTT. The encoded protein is CASSLGTLEADTQYF.

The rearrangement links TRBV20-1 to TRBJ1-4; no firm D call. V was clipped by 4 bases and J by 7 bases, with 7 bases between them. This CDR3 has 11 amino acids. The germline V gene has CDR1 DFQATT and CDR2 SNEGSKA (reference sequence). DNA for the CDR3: TGCAGTGCTATCTTGCGTGAAAAACTGTTTTTT. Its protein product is CSAILREKLFF.

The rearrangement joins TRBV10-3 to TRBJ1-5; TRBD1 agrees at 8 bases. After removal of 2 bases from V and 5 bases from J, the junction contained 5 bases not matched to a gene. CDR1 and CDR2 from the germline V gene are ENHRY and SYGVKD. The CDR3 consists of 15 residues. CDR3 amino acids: CAISEGQGAYQPQHF. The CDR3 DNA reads TGTGCCATCAGTGAGGGGCAGGGGGCTTATCAGCCCCAGCATTTT.

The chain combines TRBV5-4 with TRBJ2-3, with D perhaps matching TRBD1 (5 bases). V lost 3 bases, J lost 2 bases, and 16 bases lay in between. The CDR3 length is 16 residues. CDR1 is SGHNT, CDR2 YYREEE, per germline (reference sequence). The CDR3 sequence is CASSYGASLHTDTQYF. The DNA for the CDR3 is TGTGCCAGCAGCTATGGGGCTTCCCTGCACACAGATACGCAGTATTTT.

The CDR3 DNA reads TGTGCCAGCAGCCCAAGAATAGACACCGGGGAGCTGTTTTTT. It translates to CASSPRIDTGELFF. The rearrangement links TRBV28 to TRBJ2-2; D is unresolved. CDR1 MDHEN and CDR2 SYDVKM come from the germline V gene. Trimming pared 6 bases from V and 3 bases from J, leaving 11 bases between. The CDR3 has 14 amino acids.

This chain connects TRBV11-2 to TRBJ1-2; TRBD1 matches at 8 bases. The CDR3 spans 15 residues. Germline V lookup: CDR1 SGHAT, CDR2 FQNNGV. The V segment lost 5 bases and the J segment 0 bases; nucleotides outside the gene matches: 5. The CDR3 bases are TGTGCCAGCAGCCATAACAGGGGGGCTAACTATGGCTACACCTTC. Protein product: CASSHNRGANYGYTF.

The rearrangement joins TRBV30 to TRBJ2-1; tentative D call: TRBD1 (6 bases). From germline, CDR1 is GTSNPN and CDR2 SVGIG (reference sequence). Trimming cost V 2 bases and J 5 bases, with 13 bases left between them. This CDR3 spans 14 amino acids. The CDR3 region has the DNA TGTGCCTGGAGTCCCGGGACACTAGACAATGAGCAGTTCTTC. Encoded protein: CAWSPGTLDNEQFF.

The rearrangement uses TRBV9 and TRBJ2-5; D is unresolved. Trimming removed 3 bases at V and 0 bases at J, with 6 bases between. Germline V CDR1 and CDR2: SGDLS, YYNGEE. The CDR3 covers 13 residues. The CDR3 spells CASSAPYQETQYF. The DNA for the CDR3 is TGTGCCAGCAGCGCCCCATACCAAGAGACCCAGTACTTC.